These T cell receptor beta chains were read from a single sample in a study of T cells in Graves' hyperthyroidism and ophthalmopathy. TCRdb redid the calling of the multiplex PCR reads with MiXCR, one entry per CDR3 protein. The sample shows about 370,000 distinct CDR3 sequences, over 12% of them seen only once. Material: blood. These receptor sequences come from a woman in her fifties or sixties with Graves' ophthalmopathy. CDR3s include the opening cysteine and the closing phenylalanine or tryptophan.

v_gene	j_gene	CDR3aa
TRBV2	TRBJ2-1	CASSRRTSGGISRFF
TRBV19	TRBJ2-7	CASSPREDGTTEQYF
TRBV28	TRBJ2-1	CASSLFWWTSGSKDNEQFF
TRBV7-2	TRBJ2-1	CASSLESGRANNEQFF
TRBV10-3	TRBJ2-3	CAISGGGADTQYF
TRBV12-3/TRBV12-4	TRBJ2-2	CASSLNPADGGELFF
TRBV12-3/TRBV12-4	TRBJ2-1	CASSVLAGGPPEQFF
TRBV5-5	TRBJ1-3	CASSLDGGPSGNTIYF
TRBV5-1	TRBJ2-1	CASSPRAGPGLAGGDNEQFF
TRBV6-1	TRBJ1-4	CASSEWGASEKLFF
TRBV20-1	TRBJ1-5	CSAQYSNQPQHF
TRBV20-1	TRBJ2-5	CSARVPGLTETQYF
TRBV12-3/TRBV12-4	TRBJ1-2	CASSYGQGLSGYTF
TRBV7-6	TRBJ2-1	CASSPMGVSGSSYNEQFF
TRBV28	TRBJ2-1	CASSKYNVRGYNEQFF
TRBV6-1	TRBJ1-5	CASSAGVAQGSNQPQHF
TRBV20-1	TRBJ2-2	CSASVRLAGAGELFF
TRBV20-1	TRBJ2-3	CSARSGRGLAGGGVAVNTDTQYF
TRBV27	TRBJ2-3	CASSDRGGSTDTRYF